One TCR beta chain is described in this entry. Its antigen is not yet known. No much larger clonotype is one base removed from it; base qualities were not supplied. From cysteine to phenylalanine, the CDR3 is 17 amino acids long. Here the CDR3 DNA is all that survives: 51 bases in frame from base 1. V sheds 5 bases and J sheds 3 bases, leaving 22 bases between their ends. The 40 or so donors, aged roughly 6 to 100 years, were systemically healthy Caucasian individuals from Russia. Each donor gave 9.5 to 10 milliliters of peripheral blood, drawn into EDTA-treated Vacutainer tubes. PBMCs were isolated by Ficoll-Paque density-gradient centrifugation, with at least 7 million obtained per sample. Total RNA, at least 6 micrograms per sample, was extracted from PBMCs with Trizol reagent. Naive CD45RAhigh/CD27high T cell percentages were measured by flow cytometry on a PBMC aliquot from every donor. This sample was included in a study of blood T cells in healthy people across ages (dated by TCRdb to the mid-2010s). For the wider study: In model experiments, roughly one uniquely barcoded TCR beta cDNA molecule per two T cells was captured by template switching. For two donors (one aged 18 to 30 and one aged 80 or older), the study analyzed two additional independent replicas of 1 million unique cDNA reads from the same blood draw. The study measured age-related changes in TCR beta repertoire diversity using deep sequencing normalized with unique cDNA molecular identifiers. To avoid experimental bias, donors of different ages were distributed randomly across sequencing lanes. The donors were split into four age groups: young (average around 15 years), middle-aged (39), aged (roughly 60) and long-lived (over 75).

Beyond this particular receptor, the publication reports: Compared with the aged group, the long-lived group had more naive CD4+ T cells, fewer expanded clones and increased TCR diversity, suggesting age selection. Because the CMV infection status of the donors was unknown, age-related changes in expanded clonotypes may potentially have been confounded. Because profiling used bulk unsorted PBMCs, naive and antigen-experienced compartments could not be compared conclusively. As age increased, observed TCR beta diversity per million T cells dropped in a roughly linear way, and a significant reduction was already evident by age around 41. The percentage of naive T cells measured by flow cytometry correlated strongly with observed TCR beta diversity. Estimates of total diversity based on one million sequenced T cells were considered lower bounds and underestimates.

The library was obtained by 5' RACE. TCRdb shows the sequencer as Illumina HiSeq 2500. A second PCR of about 7 to 12 cycles was run with a J-beta primer mix and a sample-barcoded 5' primer. Each TCR beta cDNA molecule received a unique molecular identifier from a template-switch 5' adaptor carrying 12 random nucleotides. At least 2.5 million CDR3-containing paired-end reads were obtained from each sample. The Mint cDNA synthesis kit, primed by a TRBC-specific oligonucleotide, was used to synthesize first-strand cDNA from all RNA. After uracil-DNA glycosylase treatment, a first 18-cycle PCR used universal primers M1SS and BC2_uni_R on all cDNA. The published analysis was carried out like this. Normalization of each sample was performed by random selection of 1 million high-quality reads, each carrying a distinct molecular identifier. Instead of being binned into consensus sequences, reads that shared molecular identifiers were thrown out. MiTCR, with a Q25 quality threshold and the strictest error-elimination algorithm, was used for CDR3 identification, clonotype clustering and error correction. A nonparametric unseen species model with Euler transformation was used to estimate a lower bound on total TCR beta diversity. TCRdb trimmed public reads at Q25 via fastp, called clones via MiXCR and kept in-frame beta chains. When rows share a CDR3 protein, they turn into one entry using the most common DNA and genes. The V and J calls were determined by TCRdb, not by the authors. The table for this sample lists about a million distinct CDR3 sequences; around 48% of them were counted only once. Around an eighth of the sample goes to the ten largest clones.

The chain is assembled from TRBV12-3 or TRBV12-4 and TRBJ1-2, with TRBD1 tentatively as D gene (5 bases match). Sequencing used blood. The sequence derives from a man aged 25 to 45 in good health. The CDR3 corresponds to CASSGGPSWGDYYGYTF. The nucleotide sequence reads as follows: TGTGCCAGCAGTGGGGGACCCTCGTGGGGCGATTACTATGGCTACACCTTC.